The rows below give T cell receptor beta chains drawn from one sample of a study of shared clonotypes between healthy human individuals. Sequenced by immunoSEQ multiplex PCR; TCRdb stores in-frame clones only, minus some. The sample carries more than 2,000,000 clones, more than 80% recorded once. Sample: naive CD4+ T cells sorted from blood. The receptor source for this set is a man aged 18 to 35 in good health. Both conserved end residues are part of each CDR3. D genes are given only for firm matches. Clone size is shown for a subset of rows, as once, few, many or a class of expanded clone.

CDR3 | DNA | D | J | length | V | size
CASSPRTSGSNEQFF | TGTGCCAGCAGCCCAAGGACTAGCGGGAGCAATGAGCAGTTCTTC | TRBD2 | TRBJ2-1 | 15 | TRBV11-2 | -
CASGLVNKGGQGAAISYNEQFF | TGTGCTAGTGGTTTGGTAAATAAAGGTGGACAGGGGGCCGCAATCTCCTACAATGAGCAGTTCTTC | TRBD1 | TRBJ2-1 | 22 | TRBV12-5 | -
CASSLAPAMNTEAFF | TGTGCCAGCAGCCTAGCCCCGGCGATGAACACTGAAGCTTTCTTT | - | TRBJ1-1 | 15 | TRBV7-2 | few
CASSLEGTSGFDEQYF | TGCGCCAGCAGCTTGGAGGGGACTAGCGGGTTCGACGAGCAGTACTTC | TRBD2 | TRBJ2-7 | 16 | TRBV5-1 | -
CASSLGGGANYGYTF | TGTGCCAGCAGCTTGGGAGGGGGCGCTAACTATGGCTACACCTTC | TRBD1 | TRBJ1-2 | 15 | TRBV5-4 | -
CASSLDRAGGQEQYF | TGCGCCAGCAGCTTGGATCGAGCGGGAGGTCAGGAGCAGTACTTC | TRBD2 | TRBJ2-7 | 15 | TRBV5-1 | -
CASSHPEAYEQYF | TGCGCCAGCAGCCATCCGGAGGCCTACGAGCAGTACTTC | - | TRBJ2-7 | 13 | TRBV4-1 | -
CASSENRGGGTVETQYF | TGTGCCAGCAGTGAAAATCGCGGCGGGGGTACTGTAGAGACCCAGTACTTC | TRBD2 | TRBJ2-5 | 17 | TRBV2 | -
CATSGTESTEQYF | TGTGCCACTTCCGGGACGGAGTCTACCGAGCAGTACTTC | - | TRBJ2-7 | 13 | TRBV27 | once
CASSQDRATDTQYF | TGCGCCAGCAGCCAAGATCGAGCCACAGATACGCAGTATTTT | - | TRBJ2-3 | 14 | TRBV4-3 | -
CASSPSGGGKSETQYF | TGTGCCAGCAGCCCTAGCGGGGGGGGCAAGTCCGAGACCCAGTACTTC | TRBD2 | TRBJ2-5 | 16 | TRBV4-2 | -
CASSPGTTGLYNEQFF | TGCGCCAGCAGCCCGGGAACCACGGGACTCTACAATGAGCAGTTCTTC | - | TRBJ2-1 | 16 | TRBV5-1 | -
CASSLGRGAPYEQYF | TGTGCCAGCAGTCTCGGGCGGGGGGCCCCCTACGAGCAGTACTTC | TRBD2 | TRBJ2-7 | 15 | TRBV7-3 | -
CASSRDWITGELFF | TGTGCCAGCTCACGGGACTGGATAACCGGGGAGCTGTTTTTT | - | TRBJ2-2 | 14 | TRBV18 | -
CASSLDRPYSYEQYF | TGTGCCAGCAGTCTCGACAGGCCTTACTCCTACGAGCAGTACTTC | - | TRBJ2-7 | 15 | TRBV6-5 | -
CASNSVRGQTDTQYF | TGCGCCAGCAACTCCGTCAGGGGGCAAACAGATACGCAGTATTTT | TRBD1 | TRBJ2-3 | 15 | TRBV5-1 | -